Here is one T cell receptor (beta chain) with its context. This sample was taken from a study of blood T cell repertoires in COVID-19. Study-level information: Sites in the United States, Italy and Spain provided acute and convalescent COVID-19 samples. Sample material is recorded as cDNA or gDNA derived from T cells, B-cell-depleted T cells, or PBMCs.

Study processing details: Reference gene primer amplification gave estimated nucleated cell counts. Some clones are missing from TCRdb's copy, which holds only in-frame ones; the method was immunoSEQ multiplex PCR. The V and J calls and clone size come from that table; D and trimming were worked out from the DNA. The sample lists approximately 280,000 clones, approximately 91% occurring once. Trimming shortened V by 7 bases and J by 9 bases, and 13 bases separated the two germline ends. This CDR3 spans 12 amino acids. Germline V gene data show CDR1 as SEHNR and CDR2 as FQNEAQ (reference sequence). This sequence originates from a man aged 50 to 60 with acute or convalescent COVID-19. Input material: peripheral blood. The J gene is TRBJ2-1, the V gene TRBV7-9; possibly TRBD1 for D (6 bases). CDR3 protein: CASNAQGGEQFF. DNA for the CDR3: TGTGCCAGCAACGCCCAAGGGGGTGAGCAGTTCTTC.